These T cell receptor beta chains were read from a single sample in a study of T-cell memory formation after mild COVID-19. One entry per CDR3 protein, called by TCRdb with MiXCR from the 5' RACE reads. In the table there are a few hundred thousand distinct CDR3 sequences, 20% to 25% of which are singletons. The specimen sequenced was PBMCs or a T cell subset sorted from them (not recorded which). Receptor source: a man aged 18 to 35 who had mild COVID-19 (a few samples of this study predate the infection). Cell type and time point are not known. Both conserved end residues are part of each CDR3. The order of the fields is clone size, V gene, D gene, J gene, CDR3 protein, CDR3 DNA. The D gene is left open where the match is weak. Not every row has a clone size; where given, it reads once, few, many or a size class.

abundance: NA; v_gene: TRBV15; d_gene: TRBD1; j_gene: TRBJ1-5; CDR3aa: CATSTKTGPNQPQHF; CDR3nt: TGTGCCACCAGCACCAAGACAGGGCCCAATCAGCCCCAGCATTTT
abundance: NA; v_gene: TRBV6-5; d_gene: NA; j_gene: TRBJ1-2; CDR3aa: CASSYSTTKGGYTF; CDR3nt: TGTGCCAGCAGTTACTCGACGACAAAAGGGGGCTACACCTTC
abundance: NA; v_gene: TRBV29-1; d_gene: NA; j_gene: TRBJ1-6; CDR3aa: CSVQEGNSPLHF; CDR3nt: TGCAGCGTTCAAGAGGGAAATTCACCCCTCCACTTT
abundance: NA; v_gene: TRBV28; d_gene: NA; j_gene: TRBJ2-1; CDR3aa: CASSFGVYNEQFF; CDR3nt: TGTGCCAGCAGTTTCGGGGTTTACAATGAGCAGTTCTTC
abundance: few; v_gene: TRBV3-1; d_gene: NA; j_gene: TRBJ2-1; CDR3aa: CASSPGAGAYNEQFF; CDR3nt: TGTGCCAGCAGCCCCGGGGCAGGGGCCTACAATGAGCAGTTCTTC
abundance: many; v_gene: TRBV7-6; d_gene: NA; j_gene: TRBJ2-5; CDR3aa: CASSLMETQYF; CDR3nt: TGTGCCAGCAGCTTAATGGAGACCCAGTACTTC
abundance: few; v_gene: TRBV9; d_gene: NA; j_gene: TRBJ2-1; CDR3aa: CASSVEHYFGNEQFF; CDR3nt: TGTGCCAGCAGCGTAGAGCACTATTTCGGCAATGAGCAGTTCTTC
abundance: few; v_gene: TRBV5-4; d_gene: TRBD1; j_gene: TRBJ2-4; CDR3aa: CASSWNPGQGGDIQYF; CDR3nt: TGTGCCAGCAGCTGGAATCCGGGACAGGGAGGGGACATTCAGTACTTC
abundance: many; v_gene: TRBV5-1; d_gene: NA; j_gene: TRBJ1-6; CDR3aa: CASSLGTDFHNSPLHF; CDR3nt: TGCGCCAGCAGCTTGGGGACGGACTTTCATAATTCACCCCTCCACTTT
abundance: NA; v_gene: TRBV12-5; d_gene: NA; j_gene: TRBJ2-3; CDR3aa: CASGLSQVTSVDTQYF; CDR3nt: TGTGCTAGTGGTTTGAGCCAGGTGACGTCAGTAGATACGCAGTATTTT
abundance: many; v_gene: TRBV4-3; d_gene: NA; j_gene: TRBJ2-5; CDR3aa: CASSQDYRGQETQYF; CDR3nt: TGCGCCAGCAGCCAAGATTATCGGGGTCAAGAGACCCAGTACTTC
abundance: many; v_gene: TRBV3-1; d_gene: NA; j_gene: TRBJ2-2; CDR3aa: CASNAYTGELFF; CDR3nt: TGTGCCAGCAACGCTTACACCGGGGAGCTGTTTTTT
abundance: few; v_gene: TRBV4-1; d_gene: NA; j_gene: TRBJ1-5; CDR3aa: CASSQVDMGATFQPQHF; CDR3nt: TGCGCCAGCAGCCAAGTGGATATGGGAGCAACCTTCCAGCCCCAGCATTTT
abundance: few; v_gene: TRBV5-1; d_gene: NA; j_gene: TRBJ2-3; CDR3aa: CASSLAGRGTDTQYF; CDR3nt: TGCGCCAGCAGCTTGGCCGGCAGGGGCACAGATACGCAGTATTTT
abundance: many; v_gene: TRBV6-2/TRBV6-3; d_gene: TRBD1; j_gene: TRBJ2-7; CDR3aa: CASSYSTGGYEQYF; CDR3nt: TGTGCCAGCAGTTACTCGACAGGGGGCTACGAGCAGTACTTC
abundance: NA; v_gene: TRBV7-6; d_gene: NA; j_gene: TRBJ2-1; CDR3aa: CASSSPRSPGEQFF; CDR3nt: TGTGCCAGCAGCTCCCCCCGGTCCCCCGGTGAGCAGTTCTTC
abundance: many; v_gene: TRBV12-3/TRBV12-4; d_gene: TRBD1; j_gene: TRBJ2-7; CDR3aa: CASSWTGGLGYEQYF; CDR3nt: TGTGCCAGCAGTTGGACAGGGGGACTCGGGTACGAGCAGTACTTC
abundance: NA; v_gene: TRBV7-9; d_gene: TRBD2; j_gene: TRBJ2-5; CDR3aa: CASSSDLAGAYQETQYF; CDR3nt: TGTGCCAGCAGCTCTGATCTAGCGGGGGCCTACCAAGAGACCCAGTACTTC
abundance: NA; v_gene: TRBV5-1; d_gene: TRBD1; j_gene: TRBJ1-2; CDR3aa: CASSEGQGPTLYGYTF; CDR3nt: TGCGCCAGCAGCGAGGGACAGGGCCCGACCCTCTATGGCTACACCTTC
abundance: few; v_gene: TRBV7-3; d_gene: TRBD1; j_gene: TRBJ2-3; CDR3aa: CASTSGTAFGDTQYF; CDR3nt: TGTGCCAGCACCTCCGGGACAGCGTTCGGGGATACGCAGTATTTT
abundance: few; v_gene: TRBV4-3; d_gene: NA; j_gene: TRBJ2-3; CDR3aa: CASSQDITGSTDTQYF; CDR3nt: TGCGCCAGCAGCCAAGATATAACAGGGAGCACAGATACGCAGTATTTT
abundance: NA; v_gene: TRBV7-2; d_gene: TRBD2; j_gene: TRBJ2-7; CDR3aa: CASSYREGDYEQYF; CDR3nt: TGTGCCAGCAGCTATAGGGAGGGAGACTACGAGCAGTACTTC
abundance: NA; v_gene: TRBV19; d_gene: NA; j_gene: TRBJ2-2; CDR3aa: CASSIHGDNTGELFF; CDR3nt: TGTGCCAGTAGTATTCACGGGGACAACACCGGGGAGCTGTTTTTT
abundance: once; v_gene: TRBV5-1; d_gene: TRBD2; j_gene: TRBJ2-5; CDR3aa: CASSLGLAVQETQYF; CDR3nt: TGCGCCAGCAGCTTGGGACTAGCGGTCCAAGAGACCCAGTACTTC
abundance: NA; v_gene: TRBV20-1; d_gene: NA; j_gene: TRBJ2-5; CDR3aa: CSALSLQETQYF; CDR3nt: TGCAGTGCCCTCAGCCTTCAAGAGACCCAGTACTTC
abundance: NA; v_gene: TRBV7-3; d_gene: NA; j_gene: TRBJ2-3; CDR3aa: CASSPRNTDTQYF; CDR3nt: TGTGCCAGCAGCCCCAGGAACACAGATACGCAGTATTTT
abundance: many; v_gene: TRBV7-9; d_gene: NA; j_gene: TRBJ2-1; CDR3aa: CASRREEGNEQFF; CDR3nt: TGTGCCAGCCGCAGGGAGGAGGGCAATGAGCAGTTCTTC
abundance: few; v_gene: TRBV7-2; d_gene: TRBD1; j_gene: TRBJ2-6; CDR3aa: CASSLGTGAGANVLTF; CDR3nt: TGTGCCAGCAGCTTAGGGACAGGTGCTGGGGCCAACGTCCTGACTTTC
abundance: few; v_gene: TRBV5-1; d_gene: NA; j_gene: TRBJ1-3; CDR3aa: CASSPDLDFGNTIYF; CDR3nt: TGCGCCAGCAGCCCAGATCTAGATTTTGGAAACACCATATATTTT
abundance: NA; v_gene: TRBV6-6; d_gene: NA; j_gene: TRBJ1-2; CDR3aa: CASSSETNYGYTF; CDR3nt: TGTGCCAGCAGTTCGGAGACTAACTATGGCTACACCTTC
abundance: few; v_gene: TRBV5-1; d_gene: NA; j_gene: TRBJ2-7; CDR3aa: CASSLGQRSYEQYF; CDR3nt: TGCGCCAGCAGCTTGGGCCAGCGTTCCTACGAGCAGTACTTC
abundance: few; v_gene: TRBV10-3; d_gene: TRBD1; j_gene: TRBJ2-3; CDR3aa: CAIRMTGGEGTQYF; CDR3nt: TGTGCCATCAGAATGACAGGGGGCGAGGGTACGCAGTATTTT
abundance: few; v_gene: TRBV6-2/TRBV6-3; d_gene: TRBD1; j_gene: TRBJ2-7; CDR3aa: CASSNDRVYEQYF; CDR3nt: TGTGCCAGCAGCAACGACAGGGTCTACGAGCAGTACTTC
abundance: few; v_gene: TRBV20-1; d_gene: NA; j_gene: TRBJ1-3; CDR3aa: CSARAGTYGNTIYF; CDR3nt: TGCAGTGCTAGAGCCGGGACGTACGGAAACACCATATATTTT
abundance: NA; v_gene: TRBV20-1; d_gene: NA; j_gene: TRBJ2-3; CDR3aa: CSATHLFTDTQYF; CDR3nt: TGCAGTGCTACCCACCTGTTCACAGATACGCAGTATTTT
abundance: NA; v_gene: TRBV30; d_gene: NA; j_gene: TRBJ2-3; CDR3aa: CASDRTDSTDTQYF; CDR3nt: TGTGCCTCCGACCGGACGGACAGCACAGATACGCAGTATTTT
abundance: NA; v_gene: TRBV7-9; d_gene: NA; j_gene: TRBJ1-5; CDR3aa: CASSGDTHGEAQHF; CDR3nt: TGTGCCAGCAGCGGGGACACCCACGGGGAGGCCCAGCATTTT
abundance: NA; v_gene: TRBV5-1; d_gene: NA; j_gene: TRBJ1-2; CDR3aa: CASSLHRSEGGPGYTF; CDR3nt: TGCGCCAGCAGCTTACATCGTTCGGAGGGGGGTCCTGGCTACACCTTC
abundance: NA; v_gene: TRBV6-6; d_gene: NA; j_gene: TRBJ1-6; CDR3aa: CASITPGGNSPLHF; CDR3nt: TGTGCCAGCATTACCCCCGGAGGGAATTCACCCCTCCACTTT
abundance: NA; v_gene: TRBV7-3; d_gene: NA; j_gene: TRBJ2-1; CDR3aa: CASSLGQGLYNEQFF; CDR3nt: TGTGCCAGCAGCTTAGGTCAGGGCCTGTACAATGAGCAGTTCTTC